This TCR beta chain was documented in a study of cytotoxic CD8 clonotypes in ibrutinib-treated CLL. The assay was immunoSEQ multiplex PCR, and TCRdb's table has in-frame clones only and misses some. Of tens of thousands of clones detected, roughly 85% appear once; the ten largest clones hold around 8.5%. The sample in question was PBMCs, obtained after 24 months of ibrutinib treatment. The source of this sequence is a human donor with chronic lymphocytic leukemia.

In DNA form, the CDR3 reads TGTGCCAGCAGCGCGGACAGGGGCAACACCGGGGAGCTGTTTTTT. It yields the protein CASSADRGNTGELFF. The chain is built from TRBV11-3 and TRBJ2-2; 9 bases map to TRBD1. CDR1 and CDR2 from the germline V gene are SGHNT and YENEEA. V lost 5 bases and J lost 2; bases outside the gene matches: 3. This CDR3 comprises 15 residues. The full variable domain, with the rest looked up from reference TRBV11-3 and TRBJ2-2, is EAGVVQSPRYKIIEKKQPVAFWCNPISGHNTLYWYLQNLGQGPELLIRYENEEAVDDSQLPKDRFSAERLKGVDSTLKIQPAELGDSAVYLCASSADRGNTGELFFGEGSRLTVL.